The 17 T cell receptor beta chains given below trace back to one sample, sequenced in a study of blood T cell repertoires in COVID-19. The data were produced by immunoSEQ multiplex PCR, yet TCRdb's version contains in-frame clones alone and is incomplete. The sample lists approximately 300,000 clones, 89% occurring once. Source material: PBMCs or T cells enriched from blood (not recorded which). All receptors derive from a man between 60 and 70 years old who had recovered from COVID-19.

This chain connects TRBV11-3 to TRBJ2-5; D remains ambiguous. The CDR3 consists of 13 residues. Trimming left V 0 bases short and J 3 bases short, with 5 bases between. Germline V gene lookup returns CDR1 SGHNT and CDR2 YENEEA. The CDR3: CASSLDPEETQYF. CDR3 nucleotides: TGTGCCAGCAGCTTAGACCCAGAAGAGACCCAGTACTTC.

V gene TRBV6-1 combines with J gene TRBJ1-4, with 9 bases lining up with TRBD1. V was pared by 1 base and J by 6 bases, with 3 bases of the junction left unmatched. Germline V gene data show CDR1 as MNHNS and CDR2 as SASEGT. The CDR3 spans 15 residues. The CDR3 sequence is CASSEGGTGYEKLFF. CDR3 in DNA: TGTGCCAGCAGTGAAGGGGGGACAGGGTATGAAAAACTGTTTTTT.

The V and J genes are TRBV7-9 and TRBJ1-4; 8 bases are shared with TRBD1. Trimming removed 5 bases from V and 5 bases from J; junction bases left unmatched: 10. The CDR3 loop spans 16 amino acids. Per germline, CDR1 SEHNR and CDR2 FQNEAQ (reference sequence). In DNA, the CDR3 is TGTGCCAGCAGCCCTCGTACAGGGGGAACAAATGAAAAACTGTTTTTT. It translates to CASSPRTGGTNEKLFF.

The count of this clone is one. This chain uses TRBV7-9 with TRBJ2-7, with unresolved D. V was clipped by 5 bases and J by 2 bases, with 7 bases between them. The CDR3 covers 12 residues. The germline gives CDR1 SEHNR, CDR2 FQNEAQ (reference sequence). The CDR3 spells CASSSSPYEQYF. CDR3 DNA: TGTGCCAGCAGCAGTAGCCCCTACGAGCAGTACTTC.

The chain joins TRBV3-1 (or the pseudogene TRBV3-2) to TRBJ1-6, with D perhaps TRBD1 (5 bases). The length of the CDR3 is 11 residues. Trimming took 3 bases from V and 15 from J, leaving 9 bases between them. Germline CDR1 reads LGHDT; CDR2 reads YNNKEL (reference sequence). DNA for the CDR3: TGTGCCAGCAGCCATGGGGCACTCCTCCACTTT. Residues: CASSHGALLHF.

The J gene is TRBJ1-1, the V gene TRBV27; no reliable D call. Trimming removed 2 bases from V and 2 bases from J, with 18 bases in between. Looked up from germline, CDR1 is MNHEY and CDR2 is SMNVEV (reference sequence). There are 17 residues in the CDR3. CDR3 bases: TGTGCCAGCAGTTTAGAGTTCTCGCTAAAACCCAACACTGAAGCTTTCTTT. This sequence encodes CASSLEFSLKPNTEAFF.

The V gene is TRBV7-3, the J gene TRBJ2-5, with D uncertain. V gave up 2 bases and J gave up 4 bases, with 14 bases separating them. The CDR3 has 15 residues. Germline loops: CDR1 SGHTA, CDR2 FQGTGA. The CDR3 nucleotides are TGTGCCAGCAGCTTATTCCATTCGGGTATAGAGACCCAGTACTTC. Protein product: CASSLFHSGIETQYF.

The chain recombines TRBV28 with TRBJ1-4; TRBD1 aligns across 9 bases. V gave up 6 bases and J gave up 7 bases; unmatched junction bases: 9. The germline gives CDR1 MDHEN, CDR2 SYDVKM. The CDR3 contains 15 residues. The CDR3 nucleotides are TGTGCCAGCAGCCTGACAGGGGGAACTCTTGAAAAACTGTTTTTT. It yields the protein CASSLTGGTLEKLFF.

The J gene is TRBJ2-7, the V gene TRBV2; 11 positions match TRBD2. J lost 4 bases, V lost 10 bases, and 9 bases had no gene match. This CDR3 has 14 amino acids. The germline V gene encodes CDR1 SNHLY and CDR2 FYNNEI. The CDR3 loop is CATHGTSGPYEQYF. In nucleotides, the CDR3 is TGTGCCACCCACGGGACTAGCGGACCTTACGAGCAGTACTTC.

The gene calls are TRBV6-4 and TRBJ2-1, with TRBD2 as a possible D gene (5 bases). The CDR3 extends over 12 amino acids. Germline CDR1 reads MRHNA; CDR2 reads SNTAGT. Trimming removed 5 bases at V and 4 bases at J, with 6 bases between. The CDR3 sequence is CASSPGYNEQFF. CDR3 nucleotide sequence: TGTGCCAGCAGTCCGGGGTACAATGAGCAGTTCTTC.

The chain employs TRBV19 and TRBJ1-5; a possible D gene is TRBD1 (6 bases). This CDR3 region has 16 residues. Looked up from germline, CDR1 is LNHDA and CDR2 is SQIVND (reference sequence). V was shortened by 2 bases and J by 4 bases, with 15 bases between the two germline ends. The DNA for the CDR3 is TGTGCCAGTAGTATATTTGGCAGGGGCACTAATCAGCCCCAGCATTTT. Its protein is CASSIFGRGTNQPQHF.

The chain couples TRBV18 to TRBJ2-5, with a tentative D call TRBD1 (5 bases). Trimming shortened V by 2 bases and J by 3 bases, and 13 bases separated the two germline ends. CDR3 length: 15 amino acids. Germline V gene lookup returns CDR1 KGHSH and CDR2 LQKENI. The DNA for the CDR3 is TGTGCCAGCTCACCAAATCAGGGTTCAGAAGAGACCCAGTACTTC. Translated, it gives CASSPNQGSEETQYF.

The rearrangement uses TRBV6-1 and TRBJ1-6; D may be TRBD1 (5 bases). V was shortened by 2 bases and J by 6 bases, with 20 bases between the two germline ends. The V gene's germline CDR1 is MNHNS and CDR2 SASEGT. The CDR3 consists of 18 residues. CDR3 in DNA: TGTGCCAGCAGTGAATATGGGACTCGATCCTACCTTAATTCACCCCTCCACTTT. This encodes CASSEYGTRSYLNSPLHF.

This clone was seen only once. The CDR3 nucleotides are TGTGCCAGCAGACGGACTGTCCAAGAGACCCAGTACTTC. Translated: CASRRTVQETQYF. The chain is built from TRBV6-5 and TRBJ2-5, with a tentative D call TRBD2 (5 bases). V was pared by 6 bases and J by 1 base, with 9 bases between. The germline V gene encodes CDR1 MNHEY and CDR2 SVGAGI. The CDR3 is 13 residues long.

The rearrangement joins TRBV15 to TRBJ1-5; no definite D call. Trimming stripped 4 bases from V and 6 bases from J, with 10 bases between. Germline CDR1 and CDR2: LNHNV and YYDKDF (reference sequence). This CDR3 has 13 amino acids. The CDR3 here is CATSTGDGQPQHF. The CDR3 DNA reads TGTGCCACCAGCACGGGAGACGGTCAGCCCCAGCATTTT. Drawing the rest from reference TRBV15 and TRBJ1-5, the complete variable domain is DAMVIQNPRYQVTQFGKPVTLSCSQTLNHNVMYWYQQKSSQAPKLLFHYYDKDFNNEADTPDNFQSRRPNTSFCFLDIRSPGLGDTAMYLCATSTGDGQPQHFGDGTRLSIL.

CDR3 sequence: CAISDQAQETQYF. CDR3 nucleotide sequence: TGTGCCATCAGTGACCAGGCCCAAGAGACCCAGTACTTC. The V call is TRBV10-3, the J call TRBJ2-5; D unclear. V shed 3 bases and J shed 1 base, with 6 bases lying between them. In germline, CDR1 is ENHRY, CDR2 SYGVKD. CDR3 size: 13 residues.

The chain is built from TRBV6-5 and TRBJ2-1; D call uncertain. Germline CDR1 and CDR2: MNHEY and SVGAGI. This CDR3 comprises 13 residues. The V and J ends lost 0 bases and 7 bases respectively, with 7 bases between them. In nucleotides, the CDR3 is TGTGCCAGCAGTTACTCTGGGCAAAATGAGCAGTTCTTC. This encodes CASSYSGQNEQFF.